These 14 T cell receptor beta chains were all obtained from the same sample, sequenced in a study of T-cell memory formation after mild COVID-19. One entry per CDR3 protein results from TCRdb running MiXCR on the 5' RACE reads. Of just over 150,000 distinct CDR3 sequences listed, about 28% are singletons. What was sequenced was PBMCs or a T cell subset sorted from them (not recorded which). The receptor set was obtained from an adult woman who had mild COVID-19 (a few samples of this study predate the infection). Cell type and time point are not known.

V gene TRBV12-3 or TRBV12-4 combines with J gene TRBJ2-5; the match to TRBD2 covers 10 bases. The trim removed 6 bases at V and 2 bases at J, leaving 6 bases unmatched. This CDR3 has 15 residues. CDR3 sequence (DNA): TGTGCCAGCAGCCCTAGCGGGGGAGATCAAGAGACCCAGTACTTC. It yields the protein CASSPSGGDQETQYF.

As to this clonotype: Sequence at one end of the junction differs from germline and may be a read error. This chain uses TRBV27 with TRBJ2-7; D unclear. CDR1 is MNHEY and CDR2 is SMNVEV in the germline V gene (reference sequence). The CDR3 length is 10 residues. In nucleotides, the CDR3 is TGTGCCAGCAATTTACCCAATCAGTACTTC. Its translation: CASNLPNQYF.

The V gene is TRBV9, the J gene TRBJ1-1, with 7 bases lining up with TRBD1. The CDR3 is 13 amino acids. Germline V CDR1 and CDR2: SGDLS, YYNGEE. V shed 0 bases and J 5 bases; nucleotides not matched to a gene: 1. The CDR3 nucleotides are TGTGCCAGCAGCGTAGTGACAGGGACTGAAGCTTTCTTT. Amino acid sequence: CASSVVTGTEAFF.

The chain joins TRBV15 to TRBJ2-7; D uncertain. Germline CDR1 reads LNHNV; CDR2 reads YYDKDF (reference sequence). V was pared by 4 bases and J by 4 bases, with 17 bases between. This CDR3 comprises 15 residues. The CDR3 DNA is TGTGCCACCAGCAAAGCCCACGCGACAACTTACGAGCAGTACTTC. As protein: CATSKAHATTYEQYF.

The chain has TRBV27 and TRBJ1-2; D gene unclear. CDR3 size: 15 residues. From germline, CDR1 is MNHEY and CDR2 SMNVEV (reference sequence). V lost 6 bases, J lost 2 bases, and 16 bases lay in between. The CDR3 nucleotides are TGTGCCAGCAGCCTTGACGGGAGGGAAAACTATGGCTACACCTTC. This codes for CASSLDGRENYGYTF.

The chain joins TRBV11-2 to TRBJ2-7; D remains unclear. CDR1 is SGHAT and CDR2 is FQNNGV in the germline V gene. This CDR3 contains 14 residues. Trimming pared 1 base from V and 4 bases from J, leaving 11 bases between. DNA of the CDR3: TGTGCCAGCAGCTTAGTCGTGACTGGTTACGAGCAGTACTTC. Its protein product is CASSLVVTGYEQYF.

The V call is TRBV13, the J call TRBJ2-7; D gene unclear. The CDR3 spans 14 residues. V was pared by 0 bases and J by 2 bases, with 8 bases between. Germline CDR1 PRHDT, CDR2 FYEKMQ (reference sequence). As DNA, the CDR3 is TGTGCCAGCAGCTTAGGCCCCACCGCCTACGAGCAGTACTTC. This gives the protein CASSLGPTAYEQYF.

The chain employs TRBV4-2 and TRBJ2-3, with 11 bases that match TRBD2. This CDR3 comprises 17 residues. Germline V gene sequence: CDR1 LGHNA, CDR2 YNFKEQ. Trimming cost V 0 bases and J 5 bases; bases outside gene matches: 7. The CDR3 DNA reads TGTGCCAGCAGCCAAGAGATAGCGGGAGGGCCTAAAGATACGCAGTATTTT. Translation: CASSQEIAGGPKDTQYF.

In this sample, this clonotype turned up a few times. J is TRBJ2-2 and V is TRBV7-9, with D tentatively TRBD1 or TRBD2 (5 bases each). V lost 4 bases and J lost 4, with 19 bases in between. Germline CDR1 and CDR2: SEHNR and FQNEAQ (reference sequence). The CDR3 sequence is 17 residues long. The CDR3 protein is CASSSSPPDSRTGELFF. The CDR3 DNA is TGTGCCAGCAGCTCTAGCCCGCCTGACAGCCGCACCGGGGAGCTGTTTTTT.

The table lists this clonotype with a few counts. The chain combines TRBV12-3 or TRBV12-4 with TRBJ2-7; the D is unclear. The CDR3 has 12 residues. Trimming took off 5 bases at V and 3 bases at J, with 8 bases between the two ends. The CDR3 DNA reads TGTGCCAGCAGTCCCCAGCACTACGAGCAGTACTTC. Amino acid sequence: CASSPQHYEQYF.

CDR3 DNA sequence: TGTGCCAGCAGATGGGACAGTCACTCTGGGGCCAACGTCCTGACTTTC. Translated, it gives CASRWDSHSGANVLTF. This chain uses TRBV2 with TRBJ2-6; 7 bases agree with TRBD1. V shed 6 bases and J 0 bases; nucleotides not matched to a gene: 5. CDR1 is SNHLY, CDR2 FYNNEI, per germline. CDR3 length: 16 residues.

In its sample, this clonotype was seen a few times. The chain recombines TRBV12-3 or TRBV12-4 with TRBJ2-2; 7 bases match TRBD1. This CDR3 comprises 13 residues. Unmatched junction bases numbered 2, after V lost 5 bases and J lost 5 bases. CDR3 bases: TGTGCCAGCAGTAACAGGGGAACCGGGGAGCTGTTTTTT. As protein: CASSNRGTGELFF.

The chain employs TRBV2 and TRBJ2-7; no definite D call. V was trimmed by 3 bases and J by 7 bases, leaving 7 bases between them. Germline CDR1 reads SNHLY; CDR2 reads FYNNEI. The CDR3 is 11 amino acids. The chain's CDR3 is CASSDWVEQYF. CDR3 bases: TGTGCCAGCAGTGATTGGGTAGAGCAGTACTTC.

This clonotype appeared a few times. Written as DNA, the CDR3 is TGTGCCAGCAGCTTAGTAGGGGGAGGCCGAGACTACGAGCAGTACTTC. This codes for CASSLVGGGRDYEQYF. The chain couples TRBV7-9 to TRBJ2-7; tentatively, D is TRBD1 or TRBD2 (6 bases each). Germline V gene sequence: CDR1 SEHNR, CDR2 FQNEAQ (reference sequence). The V and J ends lost 1 base and 3 bases respectively, with 16 bases between them. The length of the CDR3 is 16 residues.